This T cell receptor (beta chain) was recorded in a study of cytomegalovirus exposure and HLA in healthy donors. Study-level results: Roughly even sequencing depth across donors was the assumption behind the presence/absence analyses. A later analysis linked a missense variant in DCLRE1C to the trimming of TCR beta V and J genes.

The count of this clone is one. Its target is not known. The V and J ends lost 5 bases and 1 base, in that order; junction bases with no gene match: 8. Germline assignment: CDR1 MNHEY and CDR2 SMNVEV (reference sequence). This CDR3 is built from 16 residues. The PCR ran on 60 Vbeta and 13 Jbeta primers. Assay: immunoSEQ multiplex PCR; the TCRdb copy retains only in-frame clones and omits some. The sample consists of about 140,000 clones, over 75% of them appearing once. The chain links TRBV27 to TRBJ1-1; 9 bases line up with TRBD1. This clonotype was obtained from a man between 50 and 59 years old in good health and CMV-seronegative. Sequencing was done on a sample of PBMCs. Here the CDR3 DNA reads TGTGCCAGCAGTCGACCCAAGGACAGGGGGAACACTGAAGCTTTCTTT. It translates to CASSRPKDRGNTEAFF.